The clone carrying this TCR beta chain was found once. Its antigen is unknown. CD45RO-negative, CCR7-positively selected cells formed the naive CD8 fraction, excluding terminally differentiated effector memory CD45RA+ cells. Healthy adults negative for HIV, lacking recent acute infections or vaccinations, served as donors. The data are from a study of shared clonotypes between healthy human individuals. Study-wide context: CD4 naive cells filled three plates per donor, CD4 memory three, CD8 naive two and CD8 memory one.

The trim removed 1 base at V and 4 bases at J, leaving 3 bases unmatched. There are 15 residues in the CDR3. Germline CDR1 reads SGHDT; CDR2 reads YYEEEE. Study-level points and caveats: Lower generation probabilities were found for non-shared clonotypes than for those shared by all four donors. Limited genetic and exposure-history diversity came from having few donors.

Clones were sequenced by immunoSEQ multiplex PCR, and TCRdb holds only the in-frame ones, with some missing. The profile shows approximately 1.9 million clones, 93% of them singletons. The receptor was isolated from a man aged 18 to 29 in good health. Some clones in this sample may be carry-over from other donors' samples. Sequenced input: naive CD8+ T cells from PBMCs. The rearrangement joins TRBV5-6 to TRBJ1-2; TRBD1 agrees at 11 bases. CDR3 bases: TGTGCCAGCAGCTTGAGGGACAGGGGGATCTATGGCTACACCTTC. This gives the protein CASSLRDRGIYGYTF.